This TCR beta chain was sequenced during a study of blood T cell repertoires in COVID-19. The V gene end was trimmed by 2 bases and the J gene end by 4 bases; junction bases not matched to a gene: 2. The CDR3 runs to 13 residues. Germline assignment: CDR1 SGDLS and CDR2 YYNGEE. In the original analysis: How many nucleated cells were present was estimated from reference gene primer amplification. Here immunoSEQ multiplex PCR was the method, and the copy in TCRdb shows in-frame clones only, minus some. V and J calls plus clone size are reproduced from that table; the DNA served to infer D and trimming. Of 200,000 to 300,000 clones listed, approximately 83% were seen once; the top ten hold around 2%.

The sample taken for sequencing was peripheral blood. The chain employs TRBV9 and TRBJ1-1; 7 bases are shared with TRBD1. The clonotype was recovered from a man aged 30 to 39 who had recovered from COVID-19. The CDR3 reads CASSVTGTTEAFF. DNA for the CDR3: TGTGCCAGCAGCGTGACAGGGACCACTGAAGCTTTCTTT. The whole variable domain, filled in from reference TRBV9 and TRBJ1-1, reads DSGVTQTPKHLITATGQRVTLRCSPRSGDLSVYWYQQSLDQGLQFLIQYYNGEERAKGNILERFSAQQFPDLHSELNLSSLELGDSALYFCASSVTGTTEAFFGQGTRLTVV.